What follows are 20 T cell receptor beta chains derived from one specimen sequenced in a study of blood T cell repertoires in COVID-19. Assay: immunoSEQ multiplex PCR; the TCRdb copy retains only in-frame clones and omits some. The sample consists of around 200,000 clones, about four fifths of them appearing once. Sample: peripheral blood. The receptors come from a man aged 45-60 years with active or convalescent COVID-19.

This sequence joins TRBV7-2 and TRBJ1-3; possible D gene TRBD1, 5 bases. The CDR3 is made up of 15 amino acids. Trimming shortened V by 0 bases and J by 3 bases, and 9 bases separated the two germline ends. CDR1 and CDR2 from the germline V gene are SGHTA and FQGNSA. The chain's CDR3 is CASSLAGGGGNTIYF. CDR3 in DNA: TGTGCCAGCAGCTTAGCGGGGGGAGGTGGAAACACCATATATTTT.

This clone was picked up one time. This CDR3 is CASSFGRSGSYGYTF. CDR3 nucleotide sequence: TGTGCCAGCAGCTTTGGACGCTCAGGGTCCTATGGCTACACCTTC. This chain links TRBV7-9 with TRBJ1-2; weak D call: TRBD1 (5 bases). Trimming pared 3 bases from V and 4 bases from J, leaving 15 bases between. The CDR3 totals 15 residues. Germline V gene data show CDR1 as SEHNR and CDR2 as FQNEAQ (reference sequence).

This chain joins TRBV29-1 and TRBJ2-1; TRBD2 agrees at 7 bases. Germline V gives CDR1 SQVTM, CDR2 ANQGSEA. CDR3 size: 13 residues. The J segment lost 7 bases and the V segment lost 5 bases, leaving 8 bases of the junction unmatched. CDR3 region: CSVRFGGGNEQFF. The CDR3 DNA sequence: TGCAGCGTTCGATTTGGGGGAGGGAATGAGCAGTTCTTC.

Regarding this clone: The sample carries other DNA sequences with the same CDR3. The V and J genes are TRBV27 and TRBJ1-2; 10 nucleotides align to TRBD1. J gave up 4 bases and V 6 bases, and 2 bases lay outside the gene matches. Germline CDR1 is MNHEY and CDR2 is SMNVEV (reference sequence). The CDR3 consists of 13 residues. CDR3 sequence: CASSRDRGYGYTF. The CDR3 bases are TGTGCCAGCAGCCGGGACAGGGGCTATGGCTACACCTTC.

The V and J genes are TRBV5-6 and TRBJ1-5; D is unresolved. The V end lost 0 bases, the J end lost 2 bases, and 3 bases lay between the germline ends. CDR3 length: 13 amino acids. Germline-derived CDR1 and CDR2 are SGHDT and YYEEEE. CDR3 coding DNA: TGTGCCAGCAGCTTGGTCGGCAATCAGCCCCAGCATTTT. This codes for CASSLVGNQPQHF.

The sample holds a few counts of this clone. This rearrangement joins TRBV2 to TRBJ1-5; 8 bases agree with TRBD1. This CDR3 has 15 residues. After removal of 8 bases from V and 2 bases from J, the junction contained 8 bases not matched to a gene. Germline CDR1 reads SNHLY; CDR2 reads FYNNEI. CDR3 region: CASRVQQGGNQPQHF. CDR3 nucleotide sequence: TGTGCCAGCCGCGTTCAACAGGGGGGCAATCAGCCCCAGCATTTT.

This chain links TRBV6-5 with TRBJ1-6; D remains ambiguous. Germline values: CDR1 MNHEY, CDR2 SVGAGI. The CDR3 sequence is 13 residues long. The germline V and J ends were trimmed by 2 bases and 5 bases, with 4 bases remaining between them. CDR3 region: CASSYRDNSPLHF. The CDR3 coding sequence is TGTGCCAGCAGTTACCGCGATAATTCACCCCTCCACTTT.

The chain carries TRBV3-1 (or the pseudogene TRBV3-2) and TRBJ2-7; D is perhaps TRBD1 (6 bases). CDR3 length: 14 residues. Per germline, CDR1 LGHDT and CDR2 YNNKEL (reference sequence). Trimming shortened V by 4 bases and J by 7 bases, and 17 bases separated the two germline ends. The CDR3, as DNA: TGTGCCAGCAGCCCCTACAGGGCGCAAGAAGAGCAGTACTTC. Translation: CASSPYRAQEEQYF.

The gene calls are TRBV12-3 or TRBV12-4 and TRBJ1-1, with D possibly matching TRBD1 (5 bases). Trimming cost V 6 bases and J 7 bases, with 15 bases left between them. The CDR3 is 13 amino acids. The CDR3 region is CASSAAGRGEAFF. Here the CDR3 DNA reads TGTGCCAGCAGCGCCGCAGGGCGAGGTGAAGCTTTCTTT.

The chain has TRBV9 and TRBJ2-1; D ambiguous. Germline assignment: CDR1 SGDLS and CDR2 YYNGEE. This CDR3 comprises 17 residues. V was trimmed by 0 bases and J by 5 bases, leaving 18 bases between them. Written as DNA, the CDR3 is TGTGCCAGCAGCGTAGGGGTTAGCAGATCCATTGACAATGAGCAGTTCTTC. Protein: CASSVGVSRSIDNEQFF.

This chain links TRBV3-1 (or the pseudogene TRBV3-2) with TRBJ1-2, with TRBD1 matching 11 bases. The trim removed 4 bases at V and 8 bases at J, leaving 6 bases unmatched. Germline CDR1 LGHDT, CDR2 YNNKEL (reference sequence). This CDR3 has 14 residues. In DNA form, the CDR3 reads TGTGCCAGCAGCCCTAGGACAGGGGGCAGGGGCTACACCTTC. It codes for CASSPRTGGRGYTF.

This chain uses TRBV11-2 with TRBJ1-5; D is undetermined. CDR1 is SGHAT and CDR2 is FQNNGV in the germline V gene. The CDR3 covers 12 residues. V lost 3 bases to trimming and J lost 6 bases, with 6 bases between them. The CDR3 is CASSFNGQPQHF. The CDR3 DNA follows: TGTGCCAGCAGCTTTAACGGTCAGCCCCAGCATTTT. Supplemented by reference TRBV11-2 and TRBJ1-5, the full variable domain reads EAGVAQSPRYKIIEKRQSVAFWCNPISGHATLYWYQQILGQGPKLLIQFQNNGVVDDSQLPKDRFSAERLKGVDSTLKIQPAKLEDSAVYLCASSFNGQPQHFGDGTRLSIL.

The V and J genes are TRBV5-4 and TRBJ2-5; 7 nucleotides agree with TRBD2. Germline CDR1 reads SGHNT; CDR2 reads YYREEE (reference sequence). This CDR3 is built from 13 residues. Losses at the gene ends were 6 bases for V and 5 bases for J; bases not matched to a gene: 7. CDR3 residues: CASTQVGGETQYF. CDR3 sequence (DNA): TGTGCCAGCACCCAGGTCGGGGGGGAGACCCAGTACTTC.

This clone was seen a handful of times. V and J are TRBV11-3 and TRBJ1-1, with a tentative D call TRBD1 (5 bases). The ends were cut back, 2 bases at V and 2 bases at J, with 9 bases in the middle. CDR3 length: 14 amino acids. CDR1 and CDR2 (germline): SGHNT, YENEEA. CDR3 protein: CASSLQGHNTEAFF. The CDR3 DNA reads as TGTGCCAGCAGCTTACAGGGCCATAACACTGAAGCTTTCTTT.

This clone was counted only a few times. V usage is TRBV4-2 and J usage is TRBJ1-2; the match to TRBD1 covers 7 bases. Germline V gene sequence: CDR1 LGHNA, CDR2 YNFKEQ. V was pared by 1 base and J by 8 bases, with 4 bases of the junction left unmatched. The CDR3 runs 13 residues. The DNA for the CDR3 is TGTGCCAGCAGCCAAGGGGACAGTGGAGGCTACACCTTC. Amino acid sequence: CASSQGDSGGYTF.

This clone was recorded at least ten times. This rearrangement joins TRBV5-1 to TRBJ1-3; 8 bases agree with TRBD1. Trimming at V came to 0 bases and at J to 4 bases, leaving 3 bases not matched to a gene. This CDR3 is built from 15 residues. Germline CDR1 reads SGHRS; CDR2 reads YFSETQ. CDR3 nucleotide sequence: TGCGCCAGCAGCTTGGGCAGGGGGCAAGGAAACACCATATATTTT. This translates into CASSLGRGQGNTIYF.

CDR3 nucleotide sequence: TGTGCCAGCAGACTACAGGGTTTGGGAAAAGCTTTCTTT. Its translation is CASRLQGLGKAFF. V usage is TRBV27 and J usage is TRBJ1-1; the D gene is possibly TRBD1 (6 bases). CDR1 and CDR2 (germline): MNHEY, SMNVEV (reference sequence). Between the trimmed V and J ends, which lost 6 bases and 9 bases, there was a span of 17 bases. The length of the CDR3 is 13 residues.

The chain has TRBV7-2 and TRBJ2-5, with TRBD2 matching over 11 bases. J gave up 1 base and V 5 bases, and 9 bases lay outside the gene matches. Germline loops: CDR1 SGHTA, CDR2 FQGNSA. The CDR3 spans 17 residues. CDR3 sequence reads: CASSRTRLAGSQETQYF. CDR3 in DNA: TGTGCCAGCAGCCGGACCAGACTAGCGGGGTCCCAAGAGACCCAGTACTTC.

This clone was found a few times. J is TRBJ2-2 and V is TRBV5-1; a weak D match, TRBD1 (5 bases). Germline V gene sequence: CDR1 SGHRS, CDR2 YFSETQ. The V end lost 7 bases, the J end lost 5 bases, and 12 bases lay between the germline ends. This CDR3 is built from 13 residues. The CDR3 protein is CASGAVETGELFF. The CDR3 DNA is TGCGCCAGCGGGGCAGTTGAAACCGGGGAGCTGTTTTTT.

The chain has TRBV5-4 and TRBJ2-5, with 11 bases that match TRBD2. CDR1 and CDR2 from the germline V gene are SGHNT and YYREEE (reference sequence). J gave up 5 bases and V 2 bases, and 5 bases lay outside the gene matches. This CDR3 region has 15 residues. The CDR3 sequence is CASSFPTSGGETQYF. The CDR3 coding sequence is TGTGCCAGCAGCTTCCCCACTAGCGGGGGTGAGACCCAGTACTTC.